A single sample gave rise to the 32 T cell receptor beta chains below, sequenced in a study of OX40 agonist ivuxolimab in advanced cancers. Only in-frame clones appear in the TCRdb table, and some are missing; sequencing was by immunoSEQ multiplex PCR. The sample has nearly 60,000 clones; about 81% are singletons. The sequencing here drew on CD4+ or CD8+ T cells sorted from blood, taken in a trial of the OX40 agonist ivuxolimab. These receptors originate from an adult with an advanced solid tumor such as melanoma, head and neck, liver or kidney cancer.

The chain recombines TRBV5-1 with TRBJ2-3, with 8 bases that match TRBD2. This CDR3 is 16 amino acids long. Germline V gene data show CDR1 as SGHRS and CDR2 as YFSETQ. Trimming removed 0 bases from V and 1 base from J; junction bases left unmatched: 4. The CDR3 bases are TGCGCCAGCAGCTTGGATTCGGGGGGGCGCACAGATACGCAGTATTTT. It encodes CASSLDSGGRTDTQYF.

By share, this clone ranks as medium-sized. The gene calls are TRBV5-1 and TRBJ2-2; possible D gene TRBD1, 6 bases. Germline CDR1 is SGHRS and CDR2 is YFSETQ. With 4 bases removed from V and 0 bases from J, the gap between germline ends came to 19 bases. The CDR3 is 18 amino acids. This chain's CDR3 is CASSLLHVRGANTGELFF. The CDR3 coding sequence is TGCGCCAGCAGCCTCCTACATGTCAGGGGTGCGAACACCGGGGAGCTGTTTTTT.

The chain uses TRBV5-5 and TRBJ1-1; D not certain. Germline CDR1 is SGHKS and CDR2 is YYEKEE (reference sequence). This CDR3 comprises 12 residues. The V gene lost 0 bases and the J gene lost 4 bases, with 4 bases spanning the gap. The CDR3 spells CASSLGSTEAFF. The CDR3 DNA reads as TGTGCCAGCAGCTTGGGCAGCACTGAAGCTTTCTTT.

The V and J genes are TRBV5-8 and TRBJ1-6, with a tentative D call TRBD1 (5 bases). Germline values: CDR1 SGHTS, CDR2 YDEGEE. The V end was cut by 4 bases, the J end by 5 bases, with 16 bases between. The CDR3 is made up of 16 amino acids. Here the CDR3 reads CASSLGIGQDNSPLHF. As DNA, the CDR3 is TGTGCCAGCAGCCTTGGTATCGGACAAGATAATTCACCCCTCCACTTT.

In nucleotides, the CDR3 is TGTGCCAGCAGCTCTTACCAGGGTTTCACCGGGGAGCTGTTTTTT. Amino acids: CASSSYQGFTGELFF. The V and J genes are TRBV13 and TRBJ2-2, with D maybe TRBD1 (5 bases). V lost 4 bases to trimming and J lost 4 bases, with 13 bases between them. Germline loops: CDR1 PRHDT, CDR2 FYEKMQ (reference sequence). This CDR3 region has 15 residues.

This sequence joins TRBV28 and TRBJ2-1; 11 bases fit TRBD1. The V segment lost 8 bases and the J segment 8 bases; nucleotides outside the gene matches: 11. There are 15 residues in the CDR3. The germline V gene encodes CDR1 MDHEN and CDR2 SYDVKM. CDR3 in DNA: TGTGCCAGCCTCAGCTCCGGGACAGGGGGATATGAGCAGTTCTTC. Its translation: CASLSSGTGGYEQFF.

The chain recombines TRBV6-5 with TRBJ2-5; no clear D gene. The CDR3 spans 13 residues. In germline, CDR1 is MNHEY, CDR2 SVGAGI. Trimming left V 6 bases short and J 4 bases short, with 12 bases between. The CDR3 spells CASSPMSGETQYF. Here the CDR3 DNA reads TGTGCCAGCAGCCCCATGAGTGGAGAGACCCAGTACTTC.

The chain uses TRBV29-1 and TRBJ1-2, with TRBD1 matching over 9 bases. The CDR3 totals 13 residues. The V and J ends lost 5 bases and 7 bases, in that order; junction bases with no gene match: 8. The germline V gene has CDR1 SQVTM and CDR2 ANQGSEA. This CDR3 reads CSVQTGGAGGYTF. The CDR3 coding sequence is TGCAGCGTTCAAACAGGGGGCGCGGGTGGCTACACCTTC.

The chain uses TRBV9 and TRBJ1-5, with D unresolved. CDR1 and CDR2 from the germline V gene are SGDLS and YYNGEE. The V end was cut by 0 bases, the J end by 5 bases, with 12 bases between. The CDR3 is made up of 15 amino acids. Here the CDR3 reads CASSVEGRPHQPQHF. The CDR3 DNA sequence: TGTGCCAGCAGCGTAGAGGGAAGGCCCCATCAGCCCCAGCATTTT. The full variable domain, its missing parts supplied by reference TRBV9 and TRBJ1-5, is DSGVTQTPKHLITATGQRVTLRCSPRSGDLSVYWYQQSLDQGLQFLIQYYNGEERAKGNILERFSAQQFPDLHSELNLSSLELGDSALYFCASSVEGRPHQPQHFGDGTRLSIL.

The chain uses TRBV5-1 and TRBJ1-1; no definite D call. The CDR3 spans 14 residues. Trimming cost V 0 bases and J 0 bases, with 6 bases left between them. Germline CDR1 SGHRS, CDR2 YFSETQ. In DNA, the CDR3 is TGCGCCAGCAGCTTGGCCCCGGTGAACACTGAAGCTTTCTTT. Protein product: CASSLAPVNTEAFF.

The rearrangement uses TRBV18 and TRBJ1-2; perhaps TRBD1 as D (6 bases). Germline V gene sequence: CDR1 KGHSH, CDR2 LQKENI. The CDR3 loop spans 15 amino acids. With 6 bases removed from V and 3 bases from J, the gap between germline ends came to 17 bases. The CDR3 loop reads CASSVTGRGDYGYTF. CDR3 sequence (DNA): TGTGCCAGCTCGGTTACGGGCAGGGGTGACTATGGCTACACCTTC.

This rearrangement joins TRBV29-1 to TRBJ1-1, with D perhaps matching TRBD1 (6 bases). From germline, CDR1 is SQVTM and CDR2 ANQGSEA. The CDR3 has 12 residues. The V and J ends lost 3 bases and 4 bases respectively, with 9 bases between them. The CDR3 region has the DNA TGCAGCGTTGACCAGGGGTCCACTGAAGCTTTCTTT. Residues: CSVDQGSTEAFF. Filled out from reference TRBV29-1 and TRBJ1-1, the complete variable domain reads SAVISQKPSRDICQRGTSLTIQCQVDSQVTMMFWYRQQPGQSLTLIATANQGSEATYESGFVIDKFPISRPNLTFSTLTVSNMSPEDSSIYLCSVDQGSTEAFFGQGTRLTVV.

The chain recombines TRBV7-9 with TRBJ2-1; a weak D match, TRBD2 (7 bases). The CDR3 extends over 15 amino acids. V lost 5 bases to trimming and J lost 2 bases, with 13 bases between them. Germline V gives CDR1 SEHNR, CDR2 FQNEAQ (reference sequence). The CDR3 here is CASSPRGGAYNEQFF. As DNA, the CDR3 is TGTGCCAGCAGCCCGAGGGGGGGCGCCTACAATGAGCAGTTCTTC.

The chain combines TRBV7-8 with TRBJ1-3; 7 bases are a match to TRBD1. This CDR3 spans 17 amino acids. Germline V gene lookup returns CDR1 SGHVS and CDR2 FQNEAQ. Unmatched junction bases numbered 9, after V lost 4 bases and J lost 0 bases. Written as DNA, the CDR3 is TGTGCCAGCAGCTATAGAACCGCAGGGGGCTCTGGAAACACCATATATTTT. Translated, it gives CASSYRTAGGSGNTIYF.

CDR3 sequence: CASSLGYVPPRYSNQPQHF. The CDR3 nucleotides are TGTGCCAGCAGTTTAGGGTATGTACCTCCTCGATATAGCAATCAGCCCCAGCATTTT. The gene calls are TRBV28 and TRBJ1-5; D unclear. V shed 2 bases and J shed 0 bases, with 20 bases lying between them. The germline V gene encodes CDR1 MDHEN and CDR2 SYDVKM. The CDR3 is made up of 19 amino acids.

The chain employs TRBV9 and TRBJ1-5; TRBD1 aligns across 9 bases. The junction had 8 bases not matched to a gene; V was cut back by 5 bases and J by 5 bases. Germline V CDR1 and CDR2: SGDLS, YYNGEE. The CDR3 contains 15 residues. CDR3 coding DNA: TGTGCCAGCAGTGGGGGACAGGGAACTTATCAGCCCCAGCATTTT. Translation: CASSGGQGTYQPQHF.

This clone was seen only once. The chain recombines TRBV7-9 with TRBJ2-3; no clear D gene. Trimming took off 4 bases at V and 6 bases at J, with 8 bases between the two ends. The CDR3 length is 12 residues. CDR1 and CDR2 from the germline V gene are SEHNR and FQNEAQ (reference sequence). The CDR3 DNA follows: TGTGCCAGCAGCTCCCTAGGGGATACGCAGTATTTT. This encodes CASSSLGDTQYF.

The rearrangement uses TRBV28 and TRBJ2-7, with 7 bases that match TRBD1. Germline-derived CDR1 and CDR2 are MDHEN and SYDVKM. The V and J ends lost 7 bases and 0 bases, in that order; junction bases with no gene match: 9. This CDR3 spans 15 amino acids. CDR3 sequence: CASIFNTGASYEQYF. The CDR3, as DNA: TGTGCCAGCATTTTCAACACAGGGGCCTCCTACGAGCAGTACTTC.

This chain uses TRBV6-6 with TRBJ1-4; 9 bases are a match to TRBD1. Germline V gene data show CDR1 as MNHNY and CDR2 as SVGAGI (reference sequence). V lost 4 bases to trimming and J lost 10 bases; unmatched junction nucleotides: 7. This CDR3 is 14 amino acids long. In DNA form, the CDR3 reads TGTGCCAGCAGTTTGGACAGGGGAGAAGGAAAACTGTTTTTT. Translating gives CASSLDRGEGKLFF.

The CDR3 DNA reads TGTGCCAGCAAAACCGCGGGACACGGCTCCTACGAGCAGTACTTC. Amino acid sequence: CASKTAGHGSYEQYF. The chain combines TRBV6-5 with TRBJ2-7; D might be TRBD1 or TRBD2, each matching 6 bases. V dropped 7 bases and J dropped 0 bases, with 16 bases sitting between them. The CDR3 has 15 residues. Germline V gene lookup returns CDR1 MNHEY and CDR2 SVGAGI.

V gene TRBV6-6 combines with J gene TRBJ2-7; D remains ambiguous. The CDR3 totals 13 residues. The V end was cut by 8 bases, the J end by 1 base, with 12 bases between. Germline V lookup: CDR1 MNHNY, CDR2 SVGAGI (reference sequence). The CDR3 nucleotides read TGTGCCAGCTCCTGGACCGAATCCTACGAGCAGTACTTC. It yields the protein CASSWTESYEQYF.

V is TRBV18 and J is TRBJ2-5; 10 bases are shared with TRBD2. The CDR3 runs to 16 residues. V was clipped by 1 base and J by 5 bases; unmatched bases: 7. Germline V lookup: CDR1 KGHSH, CDR2 LQKENI. The CDR3 is CASSPRTSGAGETQYF. The CDR3 nucleotides read TGTGCCAGCTCACCACGAACTAGCGGGGCCGGGGAGACCCAGTACTTC.

The gene calls are TRBV7-9 and TRBJ2-7; perhaps TRBD1 as D (5 bases). The V end was cut by 6 bases, the J end by 4 bases, with 16 bases between. Per the germline V gene, CDR1 is SEHNR and CDR2 is FQNEAQ (reference sequence). This CDR3 comprises 14 residues. The DNA of the CDR3 is TGTGCCAGCAGTCCCTCCCCGACAGCTTACGAGCAGTACTTC. Translated, it gives CASSPSPTAYEQYF.

V is TRBV5-1 and J is TRBJ2-2; 11 nucleotides agree with TRBD1. V lost 4 bases and J lost 0; bases outside the gene matches: 2. This CDR3 spans 16 amino acids. Per the germline V gene, CDR1 is SGHRS and CDR2 is YFSETQ. The CDR3 protein is CASSGGQGANTGELFF. The CDR3 nucleotides are TGCGCCAGCAGCGGGGGACAGGGGGCGAACACCGGGGAGCTGTTTTTT.

The rearrangement links TRBV2 to TRBJ2-6, with 9 nucleotides matching TRBD1. The V gene end was trimmed by 8 bases and the J gene end by 2 bases; junction bases not matched to a gene: 7. The germline gives CDR1 SNHLY, CDR2 FYNNEI. CDR3 size: 16 residues. The CDR3 sequence is CASGWTGEAGANVLTF. CDR3 sequence (DNA): TGTGCCAGCGGATGGACAGGGGAAGCTGGGGCCAACGTCCTGACTTTC.

V usage is TRBV7-9 and J usage is TRBJ2-7; D is undetermined. Deletions cut 5 bases from V and 0 bases from J, with 11 bases between. The CDR3 length is 14 residues. Germline V gives CDR1 SEHNR, CDR2 FQNEAQ (reference sequence). CDR3: CASSPTAASYEQYF. CDR3 coding DNA: TGTGCCAGCAGCCCCACGGCCGCCTCCTACGAGCAGTACTTC. Filled out from reference TRBV7-9 and TRBJ2-7, the complete variable domain reads DTGVSQNPRHKITKRGQNVTFRCDPISEHNRLYWYRQTLGQGPEFLTYFQNEAQLEKSRLLSDRFSAERPKGSFSTLEIQRTEQGDSAMYLCASSPTAASYEQYFGPGTRLTVT.

The chain uses TRBV11-3 and TRBJ1-6, with D perhaps TRBD1 (6 bases). Germline CDR1 and CDR2: SGHNT and YENEEA. This CDR3 has 17 residues. Deletions cut 6 bases from V and 0 bases from J, with 15 bases between. The CDR3 reads CASSHTGPSSYNSPLHF. Here the CDR3 DNA reads TGTGCCAGCAGTCACACAGGGCCCAGCTCCTATAATTCACCCCTCCACTTT.

This clone was detected once. This chain uses TRBV19 with TRBJ2-3, with D perhaps TRBD2 (5 bases). CDR1 is LNHDA and CDR2 is SQIVND in the germline V gene (reference sequence). The ends were cut back, 2 bases at V and 0 bases at J, with 12 bases in the middle. The CDR3 loop spans 16 amino acids. In DNA form, the CDR3 reads TGTGCCAGTAGTATACTCGGACTCACTAGCACAGATACGCAGTATTTT. Translating gives CASSILGLTSTDTQYF.

The chain carries TRBV7-3 and TRBJ1-1; D gene unclear. The V gene lost 5 bases and the J gene lost 6 bases, with 16 bases spanning the gap. The length of the CDR3 is 14 residues. Germline V gene data show CDR1 as SGHTA and CDR2 as FQGTGA. The CDR3, as DNA: TGTGCCAGCAGCCTCGACACCGTAGGAGCTGAAGCTTTCTTT. Its translation is CASSLDTVGAEAFF.

This rearrangement joins TRBV11-1 to TRBJ1-1, with 8 bases fitting TRBD1. CDR1 SGHAT and CDR2 FQDESV come from the germline V gene (reference sequence). The junction had 8 bases not matched to a gene; V was cut back by 5 bases and J by 6 bases. This CDR3 region has 14 residues. The CDR3 DNA reads as TGTGCCAGCAGCCCAGGACAGGGTTGGTCTGAAGCTTTCTTT. This translates into CASSPGQGWSEAFF.

V and J are TRBV19 and TRBJ1-6; the D gene is possibly TRBD1 (5 bases). CDR1 and CDR2 (germline): LNHDA, SQIVND (reference sequence). This CDR3 contains 14 residues. V was clipped by 9 bases and J by 7 bases, with 16 bases between them. The CDR3 region has the DNA TGTGCCAGCAGTCCGCGGAGGGGAAATTCACCCCTCCACTTT. It translates to CASSPRRGNSPLHF.

The CDR3 DNA is TGCGCCAGCAGCTACGGACAGGGCGACTCCTATAATTCACCCCTCCACTTT. Translated, it gives CASSYGQGDSYNSPLHF. The chain carries TRBV5-1 and TRBJ1-6, with 8 bases fitting TRBD1. Germline trimming cut 3 bases from V and 0 bases from J; bases unmatched to any gene: 5. The germline gives CDR1 SGHRS, CDR2 YFSETQ. This CDR3 region has 17 residues.